This TCR beta chain was identified in a study of beta chain features in type 1 diabetes. At the level of the study: No age, gender or cell yield differences were seen between patients and healthy donors.

The table lists this clone with a count of one. The CDR3 length is 16 residues. The V gene end was trimmed by 5 bases and the J gene end by 1 base; junction bases not matched to a gene: 4. The germline V gene encodes CDR1 SGHTA and CDR2 FQGTGA. Expressed TCRB transcripts were sequenced after all isolated RNA was converted to cDNA. Clones were read by immunoSEQ multiplex PCR, and TCRdb kept only the in-frame ones, dropping some. Of under 800,000 clones in the sample, 15% to 17% were seen once. The TCR originated in a man aged 18-30 years in good health. The V and J genes are TRBV7-3 and TRBJ2-2; 10 nucleotides align to TRBD1. What was sequenced was naive CD4+ T cells from blood. CDR3 residues: CASSHGDRGNTGELFF. In DNA form, the CDR3 reads TGTGCCAGCAGCCATGGGGACAGGGGGAACACCGGGGAGCTGTTTTTT.